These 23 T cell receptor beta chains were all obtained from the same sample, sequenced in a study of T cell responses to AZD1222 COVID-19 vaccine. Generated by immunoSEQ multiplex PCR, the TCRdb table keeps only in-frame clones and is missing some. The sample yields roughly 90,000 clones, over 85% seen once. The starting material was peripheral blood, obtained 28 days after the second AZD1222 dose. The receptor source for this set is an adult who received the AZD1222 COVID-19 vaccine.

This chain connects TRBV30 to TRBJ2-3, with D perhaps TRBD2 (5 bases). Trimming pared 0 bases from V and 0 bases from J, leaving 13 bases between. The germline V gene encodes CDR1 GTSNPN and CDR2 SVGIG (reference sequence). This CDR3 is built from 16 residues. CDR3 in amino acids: CAWSVYGGTSTDTQYF. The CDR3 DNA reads TGTGCCTGGAGTGTATATGGAGGAACTAGCACAGATACGCAGTATTTT.

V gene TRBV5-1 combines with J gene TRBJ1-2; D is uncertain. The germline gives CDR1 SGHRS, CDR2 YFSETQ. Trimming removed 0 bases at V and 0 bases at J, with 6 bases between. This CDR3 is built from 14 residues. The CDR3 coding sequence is TGCGCCAGCAGCTTGGTGGCGGCTAACTATGGCTACACCTTC. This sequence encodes CASSLVAANYGYTF.

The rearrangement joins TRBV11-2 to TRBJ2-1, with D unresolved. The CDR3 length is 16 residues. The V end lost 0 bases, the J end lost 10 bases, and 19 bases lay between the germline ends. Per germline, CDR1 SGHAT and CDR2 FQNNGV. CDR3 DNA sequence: TGTGCCAGCAGCTTAGAAGCGCAGCCGCACCTCGGCGAGCAGTTCTTC. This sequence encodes CASSLEAQPHLGEQFF. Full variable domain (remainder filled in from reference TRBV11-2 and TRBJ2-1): EAGVAQSPRYKIIEKRQSVAFWCNPISGHATLYWYQQILGQGPKLLIQFQNNGVVDDSQLPKDRFSAERLKGVDSTLKIQPAKLEDSAVYLCASSLEAQPHLGEQFFGPGTRLTVL.

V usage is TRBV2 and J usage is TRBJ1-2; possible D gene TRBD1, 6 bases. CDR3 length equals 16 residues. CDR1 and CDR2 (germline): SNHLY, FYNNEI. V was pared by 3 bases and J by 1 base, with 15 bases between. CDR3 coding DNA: TGTGCCAGCAGTGAGGACAGTAGCGTTTATAACTATGGCTACACCTTC. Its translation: CASSEDSSVYNYGYTF.

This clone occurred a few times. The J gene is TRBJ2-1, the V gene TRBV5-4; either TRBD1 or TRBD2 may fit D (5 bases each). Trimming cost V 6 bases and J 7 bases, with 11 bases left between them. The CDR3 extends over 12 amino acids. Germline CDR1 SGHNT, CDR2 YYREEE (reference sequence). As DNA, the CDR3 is TGTGCCAGCATCGACAGCGGAAATGAGCAGTTCTTC. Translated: CASIDSGNEQFF.

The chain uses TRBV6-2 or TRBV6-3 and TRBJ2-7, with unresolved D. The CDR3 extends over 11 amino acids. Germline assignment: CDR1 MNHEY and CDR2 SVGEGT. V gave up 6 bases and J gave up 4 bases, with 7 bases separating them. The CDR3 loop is CASSDQYEQYF. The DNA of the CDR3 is TGTGCCAGCAGCGACCAGTACGAGCAGTACTTC.

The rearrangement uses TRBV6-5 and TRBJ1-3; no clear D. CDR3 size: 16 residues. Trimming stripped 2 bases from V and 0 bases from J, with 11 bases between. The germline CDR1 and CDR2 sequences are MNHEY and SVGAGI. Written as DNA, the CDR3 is TGTGCCAGCAGTTACGCCGGACCGAACTCTGGAAACACCATATATTTT. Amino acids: CASSYAGPNSGNTIYF.

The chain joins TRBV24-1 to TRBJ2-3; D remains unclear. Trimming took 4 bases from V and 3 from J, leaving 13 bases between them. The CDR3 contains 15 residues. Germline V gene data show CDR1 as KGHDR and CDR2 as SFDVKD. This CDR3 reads CATSDPTSETDTQYF. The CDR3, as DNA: TGTGCCACCAGTGACCCCACAAGTGAGACAGATACGCAGTATTTT.

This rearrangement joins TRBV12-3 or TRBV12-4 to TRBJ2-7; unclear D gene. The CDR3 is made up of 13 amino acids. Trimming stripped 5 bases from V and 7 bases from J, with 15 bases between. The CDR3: CASSVSNVGEQYV. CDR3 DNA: TGTGCCAGCAGTGTTTCGAACGTGGGGGAGCAGTACGTC.

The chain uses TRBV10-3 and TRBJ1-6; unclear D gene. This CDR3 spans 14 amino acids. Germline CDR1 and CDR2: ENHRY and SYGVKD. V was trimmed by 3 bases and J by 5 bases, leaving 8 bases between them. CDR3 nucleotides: TGTGCCATCAGTGAAGGCAGCAATAATTCACCCCTCCACTTT. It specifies CAISEGSNNSPLHF.

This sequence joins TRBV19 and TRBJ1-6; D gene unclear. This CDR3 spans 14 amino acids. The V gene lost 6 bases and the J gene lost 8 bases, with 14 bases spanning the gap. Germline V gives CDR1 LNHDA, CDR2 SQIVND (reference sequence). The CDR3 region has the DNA TGTGCCAGTAGAGAACGACCGGAGGATTCACCCCTCCACTTT. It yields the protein CASRERPEDSPLHF.

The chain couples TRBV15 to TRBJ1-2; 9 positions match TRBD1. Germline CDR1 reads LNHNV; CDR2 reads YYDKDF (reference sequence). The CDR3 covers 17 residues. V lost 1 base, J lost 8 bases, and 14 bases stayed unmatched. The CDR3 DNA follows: TGTGCCACCAGCAGAGGTACCCTTACGGGACAGGGTGTCGGCTACACCTTC. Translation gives CATSRGTLTGQGVGYTF. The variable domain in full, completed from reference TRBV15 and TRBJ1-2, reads DAMVIQNPRYQVTQFGKPVTLSCSQTLNHNVMYWYQQKSSQAPKLLFHYYDKDFNNEADTPDNFQSRRPNTSFCFLDIRSPGLGDTAMYLCATSRGTLTGQGVGYTFGSGTRLTVV.

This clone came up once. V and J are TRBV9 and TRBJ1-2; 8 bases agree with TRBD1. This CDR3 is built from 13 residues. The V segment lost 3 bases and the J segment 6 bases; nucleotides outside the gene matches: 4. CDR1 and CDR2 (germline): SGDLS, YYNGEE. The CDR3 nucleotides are TGTGCCAGCAGCGCAGGGGGCGCCGATGGCTACACCTTC. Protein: CASSAGGADGYTF.

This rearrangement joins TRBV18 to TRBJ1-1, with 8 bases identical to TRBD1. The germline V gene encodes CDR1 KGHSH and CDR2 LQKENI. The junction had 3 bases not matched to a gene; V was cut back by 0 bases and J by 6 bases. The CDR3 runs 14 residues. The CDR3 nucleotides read TGTGCCAGCTCACCACCAGGCAGGGGGCCTGAAGCTTTCTTT. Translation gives CASSPPGRGPEAFF.

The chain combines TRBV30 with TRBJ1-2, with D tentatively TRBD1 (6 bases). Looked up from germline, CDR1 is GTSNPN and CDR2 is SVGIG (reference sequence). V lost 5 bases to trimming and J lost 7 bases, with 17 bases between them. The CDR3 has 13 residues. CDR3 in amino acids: CAWGDGGFGGYTF. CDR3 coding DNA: TGTGCCTGGGGGGATGGGGGCTTTGGTGGCTACACCTTC.

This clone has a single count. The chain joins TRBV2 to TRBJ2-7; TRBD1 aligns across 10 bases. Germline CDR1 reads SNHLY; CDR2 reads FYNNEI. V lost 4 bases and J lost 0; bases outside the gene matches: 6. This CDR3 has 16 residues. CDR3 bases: TGTGCCAGCAGTGCGGACAGGGGGGTTGCCTCCTACGAGCAGTACGTC. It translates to CASSADRGVASYEQYV.

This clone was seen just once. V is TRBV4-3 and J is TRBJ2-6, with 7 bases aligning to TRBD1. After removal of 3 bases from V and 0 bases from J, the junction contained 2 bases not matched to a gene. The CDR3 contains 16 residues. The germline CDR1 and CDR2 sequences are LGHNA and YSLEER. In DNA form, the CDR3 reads TGCGCCAGCAGCCAGTCAGGGGGCTCTGGGGCCAACGTCCTGACTTTC. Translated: CASSQSGGSGANVLTF.

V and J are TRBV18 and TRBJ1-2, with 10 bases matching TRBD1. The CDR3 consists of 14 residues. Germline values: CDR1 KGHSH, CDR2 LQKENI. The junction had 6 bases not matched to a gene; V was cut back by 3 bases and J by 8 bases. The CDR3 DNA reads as TGTGCCAGCTCACCCCAAGGACAGGGGGTCGGCTACACCTTC. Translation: CASSPQGQGVGYTF. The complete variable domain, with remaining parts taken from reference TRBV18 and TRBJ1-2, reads NAGVMQNPRHLVRRRGQEARLRCSPMKGHSHVYWYRQLPEEGLKFMVYLQKENIIDESGMPKERFSAEFPKEGPSILRIQQVVRGDSAAYFCASSPQGQGVGYTFGSGTRLTVV.

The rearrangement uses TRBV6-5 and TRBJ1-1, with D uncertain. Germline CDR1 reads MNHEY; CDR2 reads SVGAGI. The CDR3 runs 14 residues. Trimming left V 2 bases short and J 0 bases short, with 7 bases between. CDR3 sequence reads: CASSYGRVNTEAFF. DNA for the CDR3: TGTGCCAGCAGTTACGGGCGAGTGAACACTGAAGCTTTCTTT.

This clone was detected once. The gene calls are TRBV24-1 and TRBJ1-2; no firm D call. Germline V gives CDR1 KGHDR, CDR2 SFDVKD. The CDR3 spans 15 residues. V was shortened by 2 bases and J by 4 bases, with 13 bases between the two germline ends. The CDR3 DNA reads TGTGCCACCAGTGATTCTCGAGGCAGCGGCTATGGCTACACCTTC. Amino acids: CATSDSRGSGYGYTF.

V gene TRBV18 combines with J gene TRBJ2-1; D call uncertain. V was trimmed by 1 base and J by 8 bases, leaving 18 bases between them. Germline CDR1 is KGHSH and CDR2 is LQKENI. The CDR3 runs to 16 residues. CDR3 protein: CASSPRLMHSSDEQFF. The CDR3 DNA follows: TGTGCCAGCTCACCACGGCTTATGCATTCGTCGGATGAGCAGTTCTTC.

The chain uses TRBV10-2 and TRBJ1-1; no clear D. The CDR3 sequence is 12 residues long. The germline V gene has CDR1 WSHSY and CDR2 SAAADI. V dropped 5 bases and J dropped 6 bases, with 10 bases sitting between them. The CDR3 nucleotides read TGCGCCAGCAGTCTGCCAGACGCTGAAGCTTTCTTT. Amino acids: CASSLPDAEAFF.

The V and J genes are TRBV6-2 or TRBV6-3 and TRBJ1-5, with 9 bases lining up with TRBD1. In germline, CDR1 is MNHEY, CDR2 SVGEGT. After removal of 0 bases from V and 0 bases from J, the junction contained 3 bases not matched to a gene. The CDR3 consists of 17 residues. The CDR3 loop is CASSYSRTGASNQPQHF. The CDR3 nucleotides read TGTGCCAGCAGTTACTCGAGGACAGGGGCTAGCAATCAGCCCCAGCATTTT.